The rows below give T cell receptor beta chains drawn from one sample of a study of regulatory T cells in long-lasting Graves disease. MiXCR was run by TCRdb on the multiplex PCR reads, yielding one entry per CDR3 protein. The data hold 400,000 to 500,000 distinct CDR3 sequences, with over 15% observed a single time. These data were also filed under a second study, of T cells in Graves' hyperthyroidism and ophthalmopathy.

This sample comprised peripheral blood mononuclear cells (PBMCs), obtained at new diagnosis, from a patient treated with antithyroid drugs. All receptors come from a young woman with Graves disease. Both conserved end residues are part of each CDR3.

>TRBV28
CASITAPRGSGETQYF
>TRBV12-3/TRBV12-4
CASSLGTGGNQPQHF
>TRBV27
CASRPISAYNEQFF
>TRBV2
CAGGVPLLAGANVLTF
>TRBV12-3/TRBV12-4
CASRPPDGYTGELFF
>TRBV20-1
CSVLAGVETQYF
>TRBV12-3/TRBV12-4
CASSSLAGGPGVVGEQFF
>TRBV13
CASSLAGGSGQETQYF
>TRBV29-1
CSGVGTTGELFF
>TRBV5-1
CASSPEGPRSFEQYF
>TRBV15
CATSRSGTGAYEQYF
>TRBV20-1
CSARPGVNTEAFF
>TRBV20-1
CSARGTSGRETQYF
>TRBV11-2
CASSLMLAEETQYF
>TRBV7-9
CASSPLTSRTQYF
>TRBV29-1
CSVGDSFSGANVLTF
>TRBV24-1
CATSDPTGIGEQFF
>TRBV28
CASSKIRQGTSTDTQYF
>TRBV28
CASSLEQGKNTEAFF
>TRBV6-2/TRBV6-3
CASRGPGQATDTQYF
>TRBV12-3/TRBV12-4
CATVRQLGDTQYF
>TRBV28
CASSSMEDEQFF
>TRBV6-1
CASSLTSGTRGGELFF
>TRBV28
CASSLSFNTGTTSYEQYF